A single sample gave rise to the 25 T cell receptor beta chains below, sequenced in a study of blood T cell repertoires in COVID-19. Clones were sequenced by immunoSEQ multiplex PCR, and TCRdb holds only the in-frame ones, with some missing. The top ten clones hold 2.5% to 3.5% of a sample with more than 45,000 clones, around 90% of them seen once. Specimen: peripheral blood. These receptors were collected from a human donor in a cohort sampled during active COVID-19.

The chain links TRBV7-3 to TRBJ2-1; possibly TRBD2 for D (6 bases). CDR1 and CDR2 (germline): SGHTA, FQGTGA. The CDR3 runs to 15 residues. Between the trimmed V and J ends, which lost 3 bases and 8 bases, there was a span of 17 bases. CDR3 bases: TGTGCCAGCAGCTTTCAAGGGCAGGGAGGCGATGAGCAGTTCTTC. This translates into CASSFQGQGGDEQFF.

The chain uses TRBV3-1 (or the pseudogene TRBV3-2) and TRBJ2-2; 9 bases agree with TRBD2. V dropped 4 bases and J dropped 9; count of bases not matched to a gene: 15. Looked up from germline, CDR1 is LGHDT and CDR2 is YNNKEL (reference sequence). This CDR3 is 17 amino acids long. The CDR3 DNA reads as TGTGCCAGCAGCCGTATAGCGGGAGTAATTGGGGACCGGGAGCTGTTTTTT. It specifies CASSRIAGVIGDRELFF.

This clone occurred once. This chain links TRBV4-1 with TRBJ2-7; D gene unclear. CDR1 is MGHRA, CDR2 YSYEKL, per germline. Trimming left V 1 base short and J 3 bases short, with 10 bases between. There are 14 residues in the CDR3. The chain's CDR3 is CASSQVTSGYEQYF. In DNA, the CDR3 is TGCGCCAGCAGCCAAGTTACCTCGGGCTACGAGCAGTACTTC.

The chain links TRBV6-5 to TRBJ2-7, with D possibly TRBD2 on 5 matching bases. Trimming removed 4 bases from V and 7 bases from J, with 11 bases in between. The CDR3 length is 12 residues. Looked up from germline, CDR1 is MNHEY and CDR2 is SVGAGI. The CDR3 is CASSWDSEEQYF. DNA for the CDR3: TGTGCCAGCAGTTGGGATAGCGAGGAGCAGTACTTC.

This clone was seen a handful of times. CDR3 loop: CASSRLAGAHSGANVLTF. CDR3 nucleotides: TGTGCCAGCAGTCGACTAGCGGGAGCCCACTCTGGGGCCAACGTCCTGACTTTC. This sequence joins TRBV11-2 and TRBJ2-6, with 12 nucleotides matching TRBD2. The CDR3 runs 18 residues. V lost 6 bases, J lost 0 bases, and 6 bases stayed unmatched. Germline CDR1 reads SGHAT; CDR2 reads FQNNGV.

This chain uses TRBV7-9 with TRBJ1-2, with D tentatively TRBD1 (6 bases). Germline V gene lookup returns CDR1 SEHNR and CDR2 FQNEAQ (reference sequence). The V end lost 5 bases, the J end lost 8 bases, and 15 bases lay between the germline ends. The CDR3 consists of 13 residues. The CDR3 nucleotides read TGTGCCAGCAGCCCCGACAGGTCTTGGGGCTACACCTTC. This translates into CASSPDRSWGYTF.

The chain joins TRBV10-3 to TRBJ1-2; D remains ambiguous. V was shortened by 3 bases and J by 1 base, with 9 bases between the two germline ends. Germline V gene lookup returns CDR1 ENHRY and CDR2 SYGVKD. This CDR3 region has 14 residues. For the CDR3, the DNA is TGTGCCATCAGTGATACAGTCAGTAACTATGGCTACACCTTC. Translation: CAISDTVSNYGYTF.

This clone was detected once. The CDR3 reads CASRPREISYNEQFF. The CDR3 nucleotides read TGTGCCAGCAGGCCCCGGGAGATCTCCTACAATGAGCAGTTCTTC. The V and J genes are TRBV7-2 and TRBJ2-1; D possibly corresponds to TRBD2 (6 bases). The CDR3 totals 15 residues. V lost 6 bases to trimming and J lost 0 bases, with 12 bases between them. Germline V gene lookup returns CDR1 SGHTA and CDR2 FQGNSA.

This rearrangement joins TRBV6-5 to TRBJ1-1; 10 nucleotides match TRBD1. CDR1 is MNHEY and CDR2 is SVGAGI in the germline V gene. V trimming: 2 bases; J trimming: 5 bases; junction bases outside the gene matches: 2. The CDR3 runs to 14 residues. This CDR3 reads CASSYRDRGTEAFF. CDR3 coding DNA: TGTGCCAGCAGTTACCGGGACAGGGGAACTGAAGCTTTCTTT.

The chain employs TRBV2 and TRBJ2-7; 14 bases match TRBD2. From germline, CDR1 is SNHLY and CDR2 FYNNEI. The CDR3 totals 17 residues. V lost 3 bases, J lost 4 bases, and 8 bases stayed unmatched. The CDR3 is CASSEGGLAGDGYEQYF. Written as DNA, the CDR3 is TGTGCCAGCAGTGAGGGGGGACTAGCGGGAGACGGGTACGAGCAGTACTTC.

In its sample, this clone was seen a few times. The chain recombines TRBV18 with TRBJ1-5; 9 nucleotides align to TRBD1. The CDR3 consists of 15 residues. Trimming at V came to 3 bases and at J to 5 bases, leaving 5 bases not matched to a gene. Germline V CDR1 and CDR2: KGHSH, LQKENI. The CDR3 here is CASSPRTGADQPQHF. The CDR3 DNA follows: TGTGCCAGCTCACCCCGGACAGGGGCCGATCAGCCCCAGCATTTT.

The rearrangement joins TRBV28 to TRBJ2-5, with 7 bases identical to TRBD1. The trim removed 5 bases at V and 4 bases at J, leaving 4 bases unmatched. Germline V gene sequence: CDR1 MDHEN, CDR2 SYDVKM. The CDR3 is made up of 13 amino acids. The chain's CDR3 is CASSRQGLETQYF. The CDR3, as DNA: TGTGCCAGCAGTCGACAGGGTTTAGAGACCCAGTACTTC.

Here the CDR3 DNA reads TGCGCCAGCAGCCCGGGTGATACCTACGAGCAGTACTTC. The encoded protein is CASSPGDTYEQYF. The V and J genes are TRBV4-1 and TRBJ2-7; the D is unclear. Germline V gives CDR1 MGHRA, CDR2 YSYEKL. The CDR3 is 13 residues long. Between the trimmed V and J ends, which lost 4 bases and 2 bases, there was a span of 9 bases.

This sequence joins TRBV6-5 and TRBJ1-3; 7 nucleotides match TRBD1. With V trimmed by 5 bases and J by 4 bases, 5 bases remained unmatched. Germline lookup yields CDR1 MNHEY and CDR2 SVGAGI. The CDR3 contains 14 residues. Here the CDR3 DNA reads TGTGCCAGCAGTCCCCGAGGGGGCGGAAACACCATATATTTT. Its protein product is CASSPRGGGNTIYF.

V gene TRBV21-1 combines with J gene TRBJ2-5; the D segment call TRBD2 is taken from the table without a DNA check. TRBV21-1 has pseudogene status. This CDR3 comprises 17 residues. The CDR3 nucleotides are TGTGCCAGCAGCTATCCCTCGGCGGAGGGGATGGGAGAGACCCAGTACTTC. Protein: CASSYPSAEGMGETQYF.

The rearrangement joins TRBV30 to TRBJ2-4; D perhaps matches TRBD2 (6 bases). The CDR3 runs 16 residues. The V end lost 3 bases, the J end lost 0 bases, and 15 bases lay between the germline ends. The germline gives CDR1 GTSNPN, CDR2 SVGIG (reference sequence). The CDR3: CAWSNGPGLAKNIQYF. The CDR3 region has the DNA TGTGCCTGGAGCAATGGGCCGGGACTAGCCAAAAACATTCAGTACTTC.

The chain employs TRBV18 and TRBJ2-1, with D perhaps matching TRBD2 (6 bases). V lost 5 bases and J lost 0, with 11 bases in between. This CDR3 has 15 amino acids. Looked up from germline, CDR1 is KGHSH and CDR2 is LQKENI. The CDR3 region has the DNA TGTGCCAGCTCAGCAGGAGGGAGCTCCTACAATGAGCAGTTCTTC. Protein sequence: CASSAGGSSYNEQFF.

The rearrangement uses TRBV7-3 and TRBJ2-7, with D perhaps TRBD2 (6 bases). Germline V CDR1 and CDR2: SGHTA, FQGTGA. The CDR3 sequence is 15 residues long. V lost 2 bases, J lost 6 bases, and 17 bases lay in between. CDR3 residues: CASSLGSAGTGEQYF. CDR3 DNA: TGTGCCAGCAGCTTAGGGTCCGCGGGAACCGGCGAGCAGTACTTC.

The genes are TRBV27 and TRBJ2-7; maybe TRBD2 (6 bases). Deletions cut 3 bases from V and 6 bases from J, with 21 bases between. CDR1 and CDR2 (germline): MNHEY, SMNVEV (reference sequence). The CDR3 is 16 residues long. As DNA, the CDR3 is TGTGCCAGCAGTTTGACCTTACCGGGAGTCTCGGGCGAGCAGTACTTC. It codes for CASSLTLPGVSGEQYF.

The rearrangement joins TRBV19 to TRBJ2-7; 9 bases fit TRBD1. The trim removed 8 bases at V and 1 base at J, leaving 6 bases unmatched. The germline V gene has CDR1 LNHDA and CDR2 SQIVND (reference sequence). This CDR3 spans 14 amino acids. CDR3 residues: CASAPGQGSYEQYF. For the CDR3, the DNA is TGTGCCAGTGCCCCGGGACAGGGATCCTACGAGCAGTACTTC.

The V gene is TRBV6-5, the J gene TRBJ2-7; D is possibly TRBD2 (5 bases). CDR1 is MNHEY, CDR2 SVGAGI, per germline. There are 12 residues in the CDR3. Trimming left V 6 bases short and J 7 bases short, with 13 bases between. In DNA form, the CDR3 reads TGTGCCAGCAGAAGGACTCCCGGAGAGCAGTACTTC. Translated: CASRRTPGEQYF.

The genes are TRBV19 and TRBJ2-7; D is ambiguous. V was trimmed by 2 bases and J by 3 bases, leaving 8 bases between them. The CDR3 has 13 amino acids. Germline assignment: CDR1 LNHDA and CDR2 SQIVND (reference sequence). For the CDR3, the DNA is TGTGCCAGTAGTATAAGTCTCAGCTACGAGCAGTACTTC. It specifies CASSISLSYEQYF.

Of note for this clone: The junction and the germline gene differ at one end; a read error may be behind it. The chain joins TRBV13 to TRBJ2-3, with D perhaps TRBD2 (6 bases). The CDR3 runs 13 residues. Germline V gene sequence: CDR1 PRHDT, CDR2 FYEKMQ (reference sequence). The CDR3 DNA follows: TGTGCCAGCAGCGTAGGGTCAGCGGGTACGCAGTATTTT. It is translated as CASSVGSAGTQYF.

This chain's CDR3 is CASSLETGSTEKLFF. The CDR3 nucleotides are TGTGCCAGCAGCCTAGAGACAGGGTCGACAGAAAAACTGTTTTTT. This chain connects TRBV7-8 to TRBJ1-4, with 7 bases matching TRBD1. The junction had 11 bases not matched to a gene; V was cut back by 5 bases and J by 8 bases. The CDR3 contains 15 residues. CDR1 SGHVS and CDR2 FQNEAQ come from the germline V gene.

The chain is built from TRBV10-1 and TRBJ2-2; D gene ambiguous. Germline-derived CDR1 and CDR2 are WNHNN and SYGVQD (reference sequence). Trimming took 6 bases from V and 6 from J, leaving 11 bases between them. There are 13 residues in the CDR3. As DNA, the CDR3 is TGCGCCAGCAGCGCAGACTCCTCCGGGGAGCTGTTTTTT. This sequence encodes CASSADSSGELFF.